Listed below are T cell receptor beta chains from one sample, sequenced in a study of OX40 agonist ivuxolimab in advanced cancers. Here immunoSEQ multiplex PCR was the method, and the copy in TCRdb shows in-frame clones only, minus some. The table includes 65,000 to 70,000 clones, roughly 87% detected once. Sequences were derived from CD4+ or CD8+ T cells sorted from blood, sampled in a trial of the OX40 agonist ivuxolimab. Receptors were obtained from an adult with an advanced solid tumor such as melanoma, head and neck, liver or kidney cancer. Both conserved end residues are part of each CDR3. A D gene is named only where the DNA matches it firmly. Not every row has a clone size; where given, it reads once, few, many or a size class.

size	V	J	D	DNA	CDR3
-	TRBV28	TRBJ1-1	TRBD1	TGTGCCAGCAGTACACCCGGGACAGGGTATTATACTGAAGCTTTCTTT	CASSTPGTGYYTEAFF
-	TRBV7-2	TRBJ2-7	-	TGTGCCAGCAGCTCGGACATGTTTTACGAGCAGTACTTC	CASSSDMFYEQYF
-	TRBV27	TRBJ2-3	-	TGTGCCAGCAGTCCATGGGGACAGCGGGGCACAGATACGCAGTATTTT	CASSPWGQRGTDTQYF
-	TRBV28	TRBJ2-3	-	TGTGCCAGCAGTTTTAGGGGGGCCGGTGGAGATACGCAGTATTTT	CASSFRGAGGDTQYF
-	TRBV6-5	TRBJ2-7	-	TGTGCCAGCAGTTCTGCCGGGACACAAGGCCTCGAGCAGTACTTC	CASSSAGTQGLEQYF
-	TRBV30	TRBJ2-7	-	TGTGCCTGGAGTAGGGGGGAACCCTACGAGCAGTACTTC	CAWSRGEPYEQYF
-	TRBV7-6	TRBJ2-2	-	TGTGCCAGCAGACTATCCGGGGAGCTGTTTTTT	CASRLSGELFF
-	TRBV18	TRBJ2-7	TRBD1	TGTGCCAGCTCCCAACGATCAGGGGACAGGGTCCAGTCCGAGCAGTACTTC	CASSQRSGDRVQSEQYF
-	TRBV30	TRBJ1-5	-	TGTGCCTGGAGTGGGGGGTCTCGGACGGGTCAGCCCCAGCATTTT	CAWSGGSRTGQPQHF
-	TRBV27	TRBJ1-1	-	TGTGCCAGCAGTGACCCTTCACAGGGAAAAGCTGAAGCTTTCTTT	CASSDPSQGKAEAFF
-	TRBV2	TRBJ2-2	TRBD1	TGTGCCAGCAGCGCCGGACAGGGAGGATTCGGGGAGCTGTTTTTT	CASSAGQGGFGELFF
-	TRBV4-3	TRBJ2-7	TRBD1	TGCGCCAGCAGCCTTACCGGGACAGGGGCCCCTTTGGAGCAGTACTTC	CASSLTGTGAPLEQYF
-	TRBV28	TRBJ2-1	TRBD2	TGTGCCAGCAGTTTTCAGGGCGGGGGGTACAATGAGCAGTTCTTC	CASSFQGGGYNEQFF
-	TRBV25-1	TRBJ2-7	TRBD1	TGTGCCAGCAGTCACCGGGACAGGGGGCACGAGCAGTACTTC	CASSHRDRGHEQYF
-	TRBV5-6	TRBJ1-2	-	TGTGCCAGCAGCTCCCCCATTTGGGGAGACTCCTATGGCTACACCTTC	CASSSPIWGDSYGYTF
-	TRBV29-1	TRBJ2-2	TRBD1	TGCAGCGTTAGAACAGGGGGGTCCACCGGGGAGCTGTTTTTT	CSVRTGGSTGELFF
-	TRBV7-3	TRBJ1-4	-	TGTGCCAGCAGCCTTCCGGGCCCTGGGGATGAAAAACTGTTTTTT	CASSLPGPGDEKLFF
-	TRBV6-1	TRBJ1-1	TRBD1	TGTGCCAGCAGTGTCCAGGGGGCGGATGAAGCTTTCTTT	CASSVQGADEAFF
few	TRBV7-9	TRBJ2-7	-	TGTGCCAGCAGCTTAGAGCCGACCCGGGACACGGGGGTCGAGCAGTACTTC	CASSLEPTRDTGVEQYF
-	TRBV19	TRBJ1-3	-	TGTGCCAGTAGTATACCGACGCTAGGAAACACCATATATTTT	CASSIPTLGNTIYF
-	TRBV27	TRBJ2-7	TRBD1	TGTGCCAGCAGTTTCCAGGGGGCTAACGACGAGCAGTACTTC	CASSFQGANDEQYF
-	TRBV9	TRBJ2-3	TRBD1	TGTGCCAGCAGCGTAGAGGCTGGACAGGCGGCCGGGACGCAGTATTTT	CASSVEAGQAAGTQYF
-	TRBV7-3	TRBJ2-2	-	TGTGCCAGCAGCTTAGGGACTGGAAACACCGGGGAGCTGTTTTTT	CASSLGTGNTGELFF
-	TRBV28	TRBJ1-4	-	TGTGCCAGCAGTTTCCCCAGGAGTTCAACTAATGAAAAACTGTTTTTT	CASSFPRSSTNEKLFF
-	TRBV4-3	TRBJ1-6	-	TGCGCCAGCAGCCAAGATCATAAAGGGACGGGACCACCCCTCCACTTT	CASSQDHKGTGPPLHF
-	TRBV7-2	TRBJ2-2	TRBD1	TGTGCCAGCAGCAACAGGGGCCCCGGGGAGCTGTTTTTT	CASSNRGPGELFF